What follows are 12 T cell receptor beta chains derived from one specimen sequenced in a study of blood T cells in healthy people across ages (dated by TCRdb to between 2015 and 2017). Libraries were made using 5' RACE. Sequencing relied on an Illumina HiSeq 2500. The second PCR ran for about 6 to 11 cycles and used a J-beta primer mix along with a sample-barcoded 5' primer. TCRdb reprocessed the public reads (quality trimming at Q25 with fastp, clone calling with MiXCR) and kept in-frame beta chains. Each entry merges the rows of one CDR3 protein and shows their most common DNA and genes. The sample yields roughly 800,000 distinct CDR3 sequences; roughly 60% were counted once. The top ten clonotypes cover around 20% of the sample. Sequences were obtained from blood. These receptor sequences come from a man under 40 in good health.

The CDR3: CSASRDRGRLYSNQPQHF. The DNA of the CDR3 is TGCAGTGCTAGCCGGGACAGGGGGCGTTTGTATAGCAATCAGCCCCAGCATTTT. The chain links TRBV20-1 to TRBJ1-5; 12 nucleotides align to TRBD1. Germline assignment: CDR1 DFQATT and CDR2 SNEGSKA (reference sequence). This CDR3 region has 18 residues. The V segment lost 3 bases and the J segment 0 bases; nucleotides outside the gene matches: 9.

The J gene is TRBJ2-1, the V gene TRBV9, with TRBD2 identical over 9 bases. This CDR3 contains 17 residues. V gave up 2 bases and J gave up 8 bases; unmatched junction bases: 14. Germline CDR1 and CDR2: SGDLS and YYNGEE. The DNA of the CDR3 is TGTGCCAGCAGCGTCTCCGGGGGGGGACTAGCCTTCGATGAGCAGTTCTTC. Its protein product is CASSVSGGGLAFDEQFF.

The chain employs TRBV6-5 and TRBJ2-4, with 11 bases identical to TRBD2. The tail of the sequence fits TRBJ2-5 better, so the J call may be wrong. In germline, CDR1 is MNHEY, CDR2 SVGAGI. The CDR3 is made up of 15 amino acids. CDR3 sequence: CASSAGGLAVETQYF. CDR3 DNA: TGTGCCAGCAGCGCAGGGGGACTAGCGGTTGAGACCCAGTACTTC.

V and J are TRBV12-3 or TRBV12-4 and TRBJ1-2; the D is unclear. Trimming cost V 1 base and J 4 bases, with 10 bases left between them. This CDR3 spans 14 amino acids. CDR3 amino acids: CASSLGREAYGYTF. The CDR3 region has the DNA TGTGCCAGCAGTTTAGGGAGGGAGGCCTATGGCTACACCTTC.

The chain is built from TRBV29-1 and TRBJ2-7; D is unclear. This CDR3 comprises 13 residues. V was clipped by 3 bases and J by 3 bases, with 12 bases between them. CDR1 and CDR2 (germline): SQVTM, ANQGSEA. Here the CDR3 DNA reads TGCAGCGTTGATCTCGGGTTGGGCTACGAGCAGTACTTC. This encodes CSVDLGLGYEQYF.

The chain employs TRBV12-3 or TRBV12-4 and TRBJ2-1, with TRBD2 matching 13 bases. The V and J ends lost 6 bases and 5 bases, in that order; junction bases with no gene match: 4. The CDR3 sequence is 15 residues long. CDR3 DNA sequence: TGTGCCAGCAGACCAGGACTAGCGGGGGACAATGAGCAGTTCTTC. Protein sequence: CASRPGLAGDNEQFF.

The chain employs TRBV10-3 and TRBJ1-5, with D unclear. Germline V gives CDR1 ENHRY, CDR2 SYGVKD. Between the trimmed V and J ends, which lost 0 bases and 5 bases, there was a span of 11 bases. This CDR3 comprises 15 residues. The CDR3 bases are TGTGCCATCAGTGAGTCGACAAAGGTTGATCAGCCCCAGCATTTT. Its translation is CAISESTKVDQPQHF.

This sequence joins TRBV20-1 and TRBJ2-3; D not certain. This CDR3 comprises 13 residues. Germline V lookup: CDR1 DFQATT, CDR2 SNEGSKA (reference sequence). V was pared by 5 bases and J by 4 bases, with 13 bases between. CDR3 DNA: TGCAGTGCTGGAACTCAGGCCCCAGATACGCAGTATTTT. Translation gives CSAGTQAPDTQYF.

The chain links TRBV12-3 or TRBV12-4 to TRBJ2-1; perhaps TRBD1 as D (6 bases). The ends were cut back, 6 bases at V and 15 bases at J, with 18 bases in the middle. This CDR3 is 12 amino acids long. Here the CDR3 reads CASSLQGLGGFF. CDR3 DNA: TGTGCCAGCAGCTTACAGGGCCTCGGCGGGTTCTTC.

The rearrangement links TRBV11-1 to TRBJ2-1; 12 nucleotides match TRBD2. Germline V gene data show CDR1 as SGHAT and CDR2 as FQDESV (reference sequence). V trimming: 6 bases; J trimming: 0 bases; junction bases outside the gene matches: 3. CDR3 length: 16 residues. CDR3 nucleotide sequence: TGTGCCAGCAGAAAACTAGCGGGGGGCTCCTACAATGAGCAGTTCTTC. This gives the protein CASRKLAGGSYNEQFF.

A few counts support this clonotype. In nucleotides, the CDR3 is TGCAGCGTCGCGACAGATGGCTACACCTTC. This translates into CSVATDGYTF. The chain carries TRBV29-1 and TRBJ1-2, with D tentatively TRBD1 (5 bases). V lost 6 bases, J lost 6 bases, and 8 bases lay in between. The V gene's germline CDR1 is SQVTM and CDR2 ANQGSEA. This CDR3 spans 10 amino acids.

The chain couples TRBV7-3 to TRBJ2-7; TRBD1 or TRBD2 may be the D gene (6 bases each). V lost 5 bases and J 2 bases, leaving 19 bases between the germline ends. CDR3 length equals 16 residues. Germline V lookup: CDR1 SGHTA, CDR2 FQGTGA. DNA for the CDR3: TGTGCCAGCAGCCCCGGAGGGGGTGTGGGAACCTACGAGCAGTACTTC. Translated: CASSPGGGVGTYEQYF.